A single sample is the source of the 22 T cell receptor beta chains below, sequenced in a study of cytotoxic CD8 clonotypes in ibrutinib-treated CLL. Method: immunoSEQ multiplex PCR; TCRdb's copy keeps in-frame clones and lacks some. The repertoire holds almost 250,000 clones, with around 70% as singletons. The source was PBMCs, collected after 24 months of ibrutinib treatment. These receptors were obtained from a human donor with chronic lymphocytic leukemia.

This clone was counted a few times. This chain connects TRBV29-1 to TRBJ2-7; 10 bases fit TRBD1. J was trimmed by 1 base and V by 4 bases; bases with no gene match: 1. The CDR3 extends over 13 amino acids. Germline CDR1 SQVTM, CDR2 ANQGSEA. The CDR3 region has the DNA TGCAGCGTTGGGGACAGGGGATCCTACGAGCAGTACTTC. Translating gives CSVGDRGSYEQYF.

This chain joins TRBV19 and TRBJ2-1; possible D gene TRBD1, 5 bases. V lost 3 bases to trimming and J lost 13 bases, with 10 bases between them. The CDR3 contains 11 residues. Looked up from germline, CDR1 is LNHDA and CDR2 is SQIVND (reference sequence). In nucleotides, the CDR3 is TGTGCCAGTAGTATCAGGGAAGTACAGTTCTTC. Protein product: CASSIREVQFF.

This clone was recorded once. The chain has TRBV4-2 and TRBJ1-1; 9 bases are shared with TRBD1. V lost 4 bases to trimming and J lost 6 bases; unmatched junction nucleotides: 9. Germline CDR1 reads LGHNA; CDR2 reads YNFKEQ. This CDR3 is 15 amino acids long. CDR3 in DNA: TGTGCCAGCAGCCCCCCGGGGGACAGGGCCCCTGAAGCTTTCTTT. Translating gives CASSPPGDRAPEAFF.

This clone was counted between two and nine times. The chain combines TRBV11-2 with TRBJ1-1, with no clear D. Germline CDR1 and CDR2: SGHAT and FQNNGV. V dropped 5 bases and J dropped 4 bases, with 11 bases sitting between them. The CDR3 has 13 residues. In nucleotides, the CDR3 is TGTGCCAGCAGCCCCAACAGTGGCACTGAAGCTTTCTTT. It encodes CASSPNSGTEAFF.

This chain uses TRBV7-9 with TRBJ2-7; D perhaps matches TRBD2 (5 bases). The length of the CDR3 is 14 residues. Germline V gives CDR1 SEHNR, CDR2 FQNEAQ (reference sequence). V dropped 4 bases and J dropped 2 bases, with 12 bases sitting between them. The CDR3, as DNA: TGTGCCAGCAGCTCCGGGATCCCGGCCTACGAGCAGTACTTC. Its protein product is CASSSGIPAYEQYF.

The rearrangement links TRBV6-5 to TRBJ2-7, with D possibly matching TRBD1 (6 bases). The V end lost 2 bases, the J end lost 3 bases, and 14 bases lay between the germline ends. Germline lookup yields CDR1 MNHEY and CDR2 SVGAGI. This CDR3 region has 15 residues. CDR3 protein: CASSYTLETGYEQYF. CDR3 in DNA: TGTGCCAGCAGTTACACCCTGGAGACAGGCTACGAGCAGTACTTC.

The genes are TRBV28 and TRBJ2-4; 8 nucleotides align to TRBD2. Germline values: CDR1 MDHEN, CDR2 SYDVKM. V dropped 3 bases and J dropped 8; count of bases not matched to a gene: 9. There are 15 residues in the CDR3. The CDR3 DNA reads as TGTGCCAGCAGTTTGTCGCGCAGCGGGAGTGACATTCAGTACTTC. This encodes CASSLSRSGSDIQYF.

J is TRBJ2-7 and V is TRBV9, with TRBD1 identical over 7 bases. The CDR3 runs 13 residues. With V trimmed by 3 bases and J by 6 bases, 6 bases remained unmatched. Germline V CDR1 and CDR2: SGDLS, YYNGEE. CDR3 in amino acids: CASSGYQGVEQYF. Written as DNA, the CDR3 is TGTGCCAGCAGCGGATACCAGGGGGTCGAGCAGTACTTC.

The chain carries TRBV6-6 and TRBJ1-2; D may be TRBD1 (5 bases). Trimming left V 7 bases short and J 1 base short, with 13 bases between. The CDR3 is 14 residues long. Germline-derived CDR1 and CDR2 are MNHNY and SVGAGI (reference sequence). The CDR3, as DNA: TGTGCCAGCACCTACAGCGGGGGTAACTATGGCTACACCTTC. Encoded protein: CASTYSGGNYGYTF.

Concerning this clone itself: At one end the junction does not follow the germline gene, possibly because of a read error. The chain carries TRBV5-1 and TRBJ2-2, with D perhaps matching TRBD1 (5 bases). The CDR3 totals 14 residues. Germline CDR1 is SGHRS and CDR2 is YFSETQ. Here the CDR3 reads CASSLEQGSGELFF. The CDR3 DNA is TGTGCCAGCAGCTTGGAGCAGGGTTCCGGGGAGCTGTTTTTT.

This clone was found a few times. J is TRBJ1-1 and V is TRBV6-5, with D uncertain. The germline V gene has CDR1 MNHEY and CDR2 SVGAGI. This CDR3 region has 11 residues. V lost 6 bases and J lost 8, with 10 bases in between. The CDR3 region is CASRNTVEAFF. The DNA of the CDR3 is TGTGCCAGCAGAAACACAGTGGAAGCTTTCTTT.

V usage is TRBV15 and J usage is TRBJ1-5, with a possible D match to TRBD1 (5 bases). V lost 5 bases to trimming and J lost 2 bases, with 16 bases between them. This CDR3 contains 16 residues. Germline CDR1 reads LNHNV; CDR2 reads YYDKDF (reference sequence). CDR3 sequence: CATSVHFLGGNQPQHF. DNA of the CDR3: TGTGCCACCAGCGTACACTTCTTAGGGGGCAATCAGCCCCAGCATTTT.

The gene calls are TRBV29-1 and TRBJ1-1; D gene uncertain. Deletions cut 3 bases from V and 10 bases from J, with 12 bases between. The CDR3 is made up of 11 amino acids. CDR1 and CDR2 (germline): SQVTM, ANQGSEA. CDR3 DNA: TGCAGCGTTGATCCAGAATTGGGAGCTTTCTTT. Its protein product is CSVDPELGAFF.

CDR3 amino acids: CASRPMTPNTEAFF. The DNA for the CDR3 is TGTGCCAGCAGGCCAATGACTCCGAACACTGAAGCTTTCTTT. The chain joins TRBV6-5 to TRBJ1-1; D gene ambiguous. The CDR3 covers 14 residues. Trimming removed 6 bases at V and 1 base at J, with 12 bases between. CDR1 is MNHEY and CDR2 is SVGAGI in the germline V gene.

The chain carries TRBV2 and TRBJ1-5; D is unresolved. The CDR3 length is 13 residues. Trimming took 8 bases from V and 4 from J, leaving 12 bases between them. CDR1 and CDR2 (germline): SNHLY, FYNNEI. CDR3 loop: CASADVPNQPQHF. CDR3 sequence (DNA): TGTGCCAGCGCGGACGTACCTAATCAGCCCCAGCATTTT. Variable domain in full (rest from reference TRBV2 and TRBJ1-5): EPEVTQTPSHQVTQMGQEVILRCVPISNHLYFYWYRQILGQKVEFLVSFYNNEISEKSEIFDDQFSVERPDGSNFTLKIRSTKLEDSAMYFCASADVPNQPQHFGDGTRLSIL.

The chain is built from TRBV2 and TRBJ2-3; maybe TRBD2 (5 bases). V was trimmed by 4 bases and J by 2 bases, leaving 10 bases between them. The germline V gene encodes CDR1 SNHLY and CDR2 FYNNEI. The CDR3 has 14 residues. DNA of the CDR3: TGTGCCAGCAGTGCGGAAGCGGACACAGATACGCAGTATTTT. Its translation is CASSAEADTDTQYF.

This clone was counted a few times. V is TRBV4-2 and J is TRBJ1-2, with D unresolved. Germline CDR1 is LGHNA and CDR2 is YNFKEQ. Trimming shortened V by 1 base and J by 7 bases, and 13 bases separated the two germline ends. The CDR3 covers 14 residues. For the CDR3, the DNA is TGTGCCAGCAGCCAAGGGGTAGGGATTTCTGGCTACACCTTC. It translates to CASSQGVGISGYTF.

The rearrangement links TRBV27 to TRBJ2-1, with D possibly matching TRBD1 (6 bases). The CDR3 is 15 residues long. Trimming cost V 7 bases and J 3 bases, with 16 bases left between them. CDR1 MNHEY and CDR2 SMNVEV come from the germline V gene (reference sequence). DNA for the CDR3: TGTGCCAGCACCCCGGAGGCAGGGGACTACAATGAGCAGTTCTTC. It yields the protein CASTPEAGDYNEQFF.

This clone came up once. CDR3 loop: CASSLRFRGVGTEAFF. Written as DNA, the CDR3 is TGTGCCAGCAGCCTACGGTTTCGGGGGGTAGGCACTGAAGCTTTCTTT. The chain joins TRBV11-2 to TRBJ1-1, with D possibly being TRBD1 (5 bases). Germline CDR1 is SGHAT and CDR2 is FQNNGV. The CDR3 length is 16 residues. V gave up 5 bases and J gave up 4 bases, with 20 bases separating them.

This chain joins TRBV28 and TRBJ1-2; TRBD1 agrees at 7 bases. Germline-derived CDR1 and CDR2 are MDHEN and SYDVKM. This CDR3 contains 17 residues. Trimming at V came to 6 bases and at J to 2 bases, leaving 15 bases not matched to a gene. The CDR3 here is CASRTERQDRANYGYTF. Written as DNA, the CDR3 is TGTGCCAGCAGGACCGAGAGACAAGACAGGGCCAACTATGGCTACACCTTC.

The CDR3 nucleotides read TGTGCCAGTATCCTTACAGGCTCTGGGGCCAACGTCCTGACTTTC. It yields the protein CASILTGSGANVLTF. The gene calls are TRBV19 and TRBJ2-6, with a possible D match to TRBD1 (5 bases). The CDR3 loop spans 15 amino acids. CDR1 and CDR2 (germline): LNHDA, SQIVND (reference sequence). V was shortened by 7 bases and J by 0 bases, with 10 bases between the two germline ends.

The chain carries TRBV20-1 and TRBJ2-3, with D unresolved. V lost 5 bases and J lost 6, with 6 bases in between. Germline CDR1 reads DFQATT; CDR2 reads SNEGSKA (reference sequence). This CDR3 contains 10 residues. In nucleotides, the CDR3 is TGCAGTGCTGAGTGGGATACGCAGTATTTT. Encoded protein: CSAEWDTQYF.